This T cell receptor (beta chain) was recorded in a study of T cell responses to AZD1222 COVID-19 vaccine. Study conclusions and caveats: Among vaccine-associated CD4 TCRs, coverage spanned spike, with dominance at 160-218 and 743-854.

Profiling relied on immunoSEQ multiplex PCR, and the TCRdb table lists in-frame clones only, not all of them. The data contain 150,000 or so clones, about nine tenths of them singletons. About this clone: Its specificity is unknown.

The CDR3 has 11 amino acids. Germline V CDR1 and CDR2: MNHEY, SVGAGI. The gene calls are TRBV6-5 and TRBJ2-2; D call uncertain. Here the sequenced sample was peripheral blood, taken 28 days after the second dose of the MenACWY control vaccine. The TCR comes from an adult who received the MenACWY meningococcal vaccine as a control. In nucleotides, the CDR3 is TGTGGGGTTTATGGGTTGGGGGAGCTGTTTTTT. Protein: CGVYGLGELFF.